The sequence of this T cell receptor (beta chain) was determined in a study of T-cell reconstitution after alpha-beta-depleted transplantation in children. The germline gives CDR1 DFQATT, CDR2 SNEGSKA (reference sequence). The CDR3 length is 13 residues. Trimming pared 7 bases from V and 8 bases from J, leaving 17 bases between. This clonotype was seen repeatedly, ten times or more. Unique molecular identifiers were used in preparing the TCRbeta library. TCRdb reprocessed the PCR reads with MiXCR, giving one entry per CDR3 protein. The sample records 150,000 to 250,000 distinct CDR3 sequences, approximately 15% being singletons.

Sequencing used PBMCs from the stem cell graft donor, obtained from the stem cell graft. The chain combines TRBV20-1 with TRBJ1-4; the D is unclear. The receptor's source is a human donor who donated a stem cell graft to a child with acute lymphoblastic leukemia. DNA of the CDR3: TGCAGTGTCCCGGACGGACCGGGGGAAAAACTGTTTTTT. This translates into CSVPDGPGEKLFF.